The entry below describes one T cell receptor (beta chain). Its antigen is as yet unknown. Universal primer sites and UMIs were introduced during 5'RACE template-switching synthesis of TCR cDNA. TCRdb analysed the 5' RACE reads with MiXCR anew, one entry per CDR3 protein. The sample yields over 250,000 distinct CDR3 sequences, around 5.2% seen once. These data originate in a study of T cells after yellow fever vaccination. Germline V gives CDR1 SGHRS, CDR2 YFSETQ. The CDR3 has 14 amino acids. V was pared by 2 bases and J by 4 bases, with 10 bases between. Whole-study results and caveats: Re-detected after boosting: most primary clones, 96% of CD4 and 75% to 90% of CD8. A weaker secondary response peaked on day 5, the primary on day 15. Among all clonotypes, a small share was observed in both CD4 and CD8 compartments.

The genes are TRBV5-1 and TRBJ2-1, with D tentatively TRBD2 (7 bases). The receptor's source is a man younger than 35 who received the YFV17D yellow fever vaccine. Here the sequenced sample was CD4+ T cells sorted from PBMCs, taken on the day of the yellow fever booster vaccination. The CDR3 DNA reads TGCGCCAGCAGCTTCGGGGGGCTGTACAATGAGCAGTTCTTC. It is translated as CASSFGGLYNEQFF.